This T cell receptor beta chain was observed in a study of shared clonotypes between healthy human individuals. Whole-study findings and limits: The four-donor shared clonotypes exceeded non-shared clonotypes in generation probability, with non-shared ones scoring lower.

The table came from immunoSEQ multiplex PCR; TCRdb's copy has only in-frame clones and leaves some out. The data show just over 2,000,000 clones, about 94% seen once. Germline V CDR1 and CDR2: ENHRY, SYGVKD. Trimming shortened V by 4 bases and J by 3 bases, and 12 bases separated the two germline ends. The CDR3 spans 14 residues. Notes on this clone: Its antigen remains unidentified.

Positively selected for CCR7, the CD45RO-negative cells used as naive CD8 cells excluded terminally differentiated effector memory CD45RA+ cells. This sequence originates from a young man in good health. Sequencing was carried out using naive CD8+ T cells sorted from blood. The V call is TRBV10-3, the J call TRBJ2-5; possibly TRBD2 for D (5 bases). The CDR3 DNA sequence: TGTGCCATCAGTGTCGCGGGTGGGGAAGAGACCCAGTACTTC. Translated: CAISVAGGEETQYF.